A selection of T cell receptor beta chains follows, all from one sample in a study of control samples from healthy donors and cancer patients. TCRdb keeps only in-frame clones here, not all; method: immunoSEQ multiplex PCR. The data show approximately 160,000 clones, approximately 94% seen once. The sample was blood. These receptors were taken from a woman in her late teens or twenties in good health. The CDR3 runs from the conserved cysteine through the conserved F or W. Fields, in order: J gene, V gene, D gene, clone size, CDR3 length, CDR3 protein, CDR3 DNA. D genes are given only for firm matches. The size of a clone is reported for some rows only, either as once, few or many, or as a class for expanded clones.

TRBJ1-1	TRBV27	-	-	12	CASRKEGTEAFF	TGTGCCAGCAGGAAAGAGGGCACTGAAGCTTTCTTT
TRBJ2-2	TRBV6-2/TRBV6-3	-	-	15	CASSELGPGTGELFF	TGTGCCAGCAGTGAGCTCGGGCCAGGCACCGGGGAGCTGTTTTTT
TRBJ1-5	TRBV15	TRBD1	-	16	CATSGGGTGMYQPQHF	TGTGCCACCAGCGGGGGGGGGACAGGGATGTATCAGCCCCAGCATTTT
TRBJ2-7	TRBV25-1	-	-	15	CASSGPGEWIGEQYF	TGTGCCAGCAGTGGGCCCGGGGAGTGGATCGGCGAGCAGTACTTC
TRBJ1-5	TRBV7-2	-	-	15	CASSPRDIANQPQHF	TGTGCCAGCAGCCCACGGGACATCGCCAATCAGCCCCAGCATTTT
TRBJ1-6	TRBV18	-	-	14	CASSTGPAHQALHF	TGTGCCAGCTCAACTGGGCCGGCCCACCAGGCCCTCCACTTT
TRBJ1-2	TRBV24-1	-	-	13	CATSDRSRGGYTF	TGTGCCACCAGTGATCGATCCCGGGGTGGCTACACCTTC
TRBJ2-1	TRBV19	-	-	17	CASSPRGPTASYNEQFF	TGTGCCAGTAGCCCTAGAGGCCCGACGGCCTCCTACAATGAGCAGTTCTTC
TRBJ1-5	TRBV7-6	TRBD1	-	15	CASSLMTGANQPQHF	TGTGCCAGCAGCTTAATGACAGGGGCCAATCAGCCCCAGCATTTT
TRBJ1-3	TRBV5-6	-	few	15	CASSLAGDGGNTIYF	TGTGCCAGCAGCTTGGCAGGGGACGGTGGAAACACCATATATTTT
TRBJ1-6	TRBV10-3	-	-	18	CAISEYLLRTGNNSPLHF	TGTGCCATCAGTGAGTACCTCCTAAGAACAGGGAACAATTCACCCCTCCACTTT